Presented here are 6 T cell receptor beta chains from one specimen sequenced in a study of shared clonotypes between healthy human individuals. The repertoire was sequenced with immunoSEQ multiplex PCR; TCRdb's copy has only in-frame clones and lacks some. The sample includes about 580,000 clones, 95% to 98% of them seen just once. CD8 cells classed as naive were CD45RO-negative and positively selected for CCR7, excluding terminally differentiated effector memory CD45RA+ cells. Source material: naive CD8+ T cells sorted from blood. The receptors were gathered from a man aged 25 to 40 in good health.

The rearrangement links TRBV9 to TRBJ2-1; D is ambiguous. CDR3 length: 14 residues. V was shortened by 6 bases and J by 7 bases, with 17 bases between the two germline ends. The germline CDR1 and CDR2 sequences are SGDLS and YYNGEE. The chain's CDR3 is CASTPNTLVNEQFF. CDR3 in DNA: TGTGCCAGCACCCCAAACACCCTAGTGAATGAGCAGTTCTTC.

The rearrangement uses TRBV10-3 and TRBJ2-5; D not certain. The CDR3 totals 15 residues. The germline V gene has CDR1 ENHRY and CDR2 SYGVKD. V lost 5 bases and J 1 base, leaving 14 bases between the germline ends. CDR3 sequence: CAISSNPDPQETQYF. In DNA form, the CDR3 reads TGTGCCATCAGTAGCAACCCGGATCCCCAAGAGACCCAGTACTTC.

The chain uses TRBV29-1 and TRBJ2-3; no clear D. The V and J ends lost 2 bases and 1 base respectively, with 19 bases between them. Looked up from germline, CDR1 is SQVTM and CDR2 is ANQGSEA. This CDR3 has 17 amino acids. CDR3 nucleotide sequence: TGCAGCGTTGAATCCGTCCGATTGAGGTCGGGCACAGATACGCAGTATTTT. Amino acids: CSVESVRLRSGTDTQYF.

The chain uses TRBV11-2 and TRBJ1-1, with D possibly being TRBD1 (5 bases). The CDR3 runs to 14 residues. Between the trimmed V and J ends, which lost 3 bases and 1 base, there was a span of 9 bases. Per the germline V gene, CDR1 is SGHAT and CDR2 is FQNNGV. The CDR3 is CASSLGPKNTEAFF. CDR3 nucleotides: TGTGCCAGCAGCTTGGGGCCCAAGAACACTGAAGCTTTCTTT.

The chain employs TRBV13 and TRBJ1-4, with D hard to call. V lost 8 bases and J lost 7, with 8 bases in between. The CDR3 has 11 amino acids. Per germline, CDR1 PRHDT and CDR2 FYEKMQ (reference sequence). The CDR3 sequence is CASGRSEKLFF. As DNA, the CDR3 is TGTGCCAGCGGGCGGTCTGAAAAACTGTTTTTT.

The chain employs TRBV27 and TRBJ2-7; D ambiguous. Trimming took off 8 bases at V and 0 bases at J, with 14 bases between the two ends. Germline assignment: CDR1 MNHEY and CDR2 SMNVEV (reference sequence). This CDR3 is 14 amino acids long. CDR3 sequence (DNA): TGTGCCAGCGCCCCTAGGTCAGACTCCTACGAGCAGTACTTC. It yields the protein CASAPRSDSYEQYF.